This T cell receptor (beta chain) is drawn from a study of regulatory T cells in long-lasting Graves disease. Indicated time point: persistent/refractory GD, antithyroid drugs over 5 years with positive TRAb. Following extraction of RNA from PBMCs, that RNA was used to make the TCR library. Arm-PCR of CDR3 regions with iRepertoire HTBI primers generated TCR beta libraries. TCRdb called the multiplex PCR reads again in MiXCR, with one record for every CDR3 protein. The repertoire holds 500,000 to 800,000 distinct CDR3 sequences, with around 30% as singletons. The CDR3 loop spans 13 amino acids. V shed 4 bases and J shed 3 bases, with 7 bases lying between them. CDR1 LNHDA and CDR2 SQIVND come from the germline V gene (reference sequence).

Sequenced here: peripheral blood mononuclear cells (PBMCs), sampled when the disease was refractory, from a patient treated with antithyroid drugs. The sequence came from a female donor with Graves disease. The chain employs TRBV19 and TRBJ1-5; D call uncertain. CDR3 nucleotides: TGTGCCAGTAGTACCCTGGCCAATCAGCCCCAGCATTTT. Its protein product is CASSTLANQPQHF.